One T cell receptor (beta chain) is described in this entry. What it binds is unknown. The data were taken from a study of beta chain features in type 1 diabetes. Study conclusions and caveats: Moderately but significantly shorter TCRB CDR3s were found in Type 1 diabetes patients in all four CD4+ subsets.

The sequenced template was cDNA made from the entire isolated RNA. Assay used: immunoSEQ multiplex PCR; TCRdb lists only in-frame clones, some missing. Of roughly 300,000 clones in the sample, roughly an eighth were seen once. V shed 2 bases and J 4 bases; nucleotides not matched to a gene: 6. The CDR3 is 15 residues long. In germline, CDR1 is MDHEN, CDR2 SYDVKM. The V and J genes are TRBV28 and TRBJ2-3, with 7 bases matching TRBD1. This sequence originates from a man younger than 45 with type 1 diabetes. Input material: naive CD4+ T cells from blood. The chain's CDR3 is CASSLPQGVSDTQYF. CDR3 sequence (DNA): TGTGCCAGCAGTTTACCCCAGGGGGTATCAGATACGCAGTATTTT. The complete variable domain, with remaining parts taken from reference TRBV28 and TRBJ2-3, reads DVKVTQSSRYLVKRTGEKVFLECVQDMDHENMFWYRQDPGLGLRLIYFSYDVKMKEKGDIPEGYSVSREKKERFSLILESASTNQTSMYLCASSLPQGVSDTQYFGPGTRLTVL.